These T cell receptor beta chains were read from a single sample in a study of T cell responses to AZD1222 COVID-19 vaccine. Libraries were prepared by immunoSEQ multiplex PCR; TCRdb keeps only in-frame clonotypes and omits some of them. The sample has roughly 100,000 clones; approximately 90% are singletons. This material consisted of peripheral blood, taken on day 0 of AZD1222 vaccination. These receptors all stem from an adult in good health. The CDR3 runs from the conserved cysteine through the conserved F or W. The D gene is left open where the match is weak. Rows give clone size only sometimes, using once, few, many, or a class for an expanded clone.

cdr3_aa: CASPSVRRPNYGYTF
cdr3_nt: TGTGCCAGCCCCAGCGTCAGACGCCCTAACTATGGCTACACCTTC
v_call: TRBV6-5
clone_size: .
d_call: .
j_call: TRBJ1-2

cdr3_aa: CASSPGRNVPQPQHF
cdr3_nt: TGTGCCAGCTCCCCGGGACGCAATGTCCCACAGCCCCAGCATTTT
v_call: TRBV6-5
clone_size: .
d_call: .
j_call: TRBJ1-5

cdr3_aa: CASSLWGGYGYTF
cdr3_nt: TGTGCCAGCAGCTTGTGGGGCGGCTATGGCTACACCTTC
v_call: TRBV5-6
clone_size: .
d_call: .
j_call: TRBJ1-2

cdr3_aa: CASSPSTDTQYF
cdr3_nt: TGTGCCAGCAGCCCTAGCACAGATACGCAGTATTTT
v_call: TRBV11-2
clone_size: .
d_call: .
j_call: TRBJ2-3

cdr3_aa: CASSVTRTPNAGELFF
cdr3_nt: TGTGCCAGCAGCGTAACCAGGACTCCCAACGCCGGGGAGCTGTTTTTT
v_call: TRBV9
clone_size: .
d_call: .
j_call: TRBJ2-2

cdr3_aa: CASSPRANYGYTF
cdr3_nt: TGTGCCAGCAGCCCCAGGGCCAACTATGGCTACACCTTC
v_call: TRBV6-5
clone_size: .
d_call: .
j_call: TRBJ1-2

cdr3_aa: CASSPLNGKLFF
cdr3_nt: TGTGCCAGCAGTCCCCTAAACGGAAAACTGTTTTTT
v_call: TRBV27
clone_size: .
d_call: .
j_call: TRBJ1-4

cdr3_aa: CASSPEGAEHQPQHF
cdr3_nt: TGCGCCAGCAGCCCGGAGGGGGCAGAGCATCAGCCCCAGCATTTT
v_call: TRBV5-1
clone_size: .
d_call: TRBD1
j_call: TRBJ1-5

cdr3_aa: CASSSRDRGRRGYTF
cdr3_nt: TGTGCCAGCAGCTCCCGGGACAGGGGGCGACGTGGCTACACCTTC
v_call: TRBV11-1
clone_size: .
d_call: TRBD1
j_call: TRBJ1-2

cdr3_aa: CASSFTGELFF
cdr3_nt: TGTGCCAGCAGTTTCACCGGGGAGCTGTTTTTT
v_call: TRBV28
clone_size: .
d_call: .
j_call: TRBJ2-2

cdr3_aa: CASSRGLAGGGFYEQYF
cdr3_nt: TGTGCCAGCAGCCGCGGACTAGCGGGGGGCGGGTTCTACGAGCAGTACTTC
v_call: TRBV3-1/TRBV3-2
clone_size: .
d_call: TRBD2
j_call: TRBJ2-7

cdr3_aa: CASSTDSTYEQYF
cdr3_nt: TGTGCCAGCAGCACGGACAGTACCTACGAGCAGTACTTC
v_call: TRBV5-8
clone_size: .
d_call: .
j_call: TRBJ2-7

cdr3_aa: CATSDGPRNYGYTF
cdr3_nt: TGTGCCACCAGTGATGGACCGAGAAACTATGGCTACACCTTC
v_call: TRBV24-1
clone_size: .
d_call: .
j_call: TRBJ1-2

cdr3_aa: CASSLGDRSDYTF
cdr3_nt: TGCGCCAGCAGCTTGGGAGACAGGAGTGACTACACCTTC
v_call: TRBV5-1
clone_size: .
d_call: .
j_call: TRBJ1-2

cdr3_aa: CASSRGQSYGYTF
cdr3_nt: TGTGCCAGCAGTCGTGGACAGTCCTATGGCTACACCTTC
v_call: TRBV12-3/TRBV12-4
clone_size: .
d_call: .
j_call: TRBJ1-2

cdr3_aa: CASSFRDTEETQYF
cdr3_nt: TGTGCCAGCAGCTTTAGGGACACAGAAGAGACCCAGTACTTC
v_call: TRBV5-6
clone_size: .
d_call: .
j_call: TRBJ2-5

cdr3_aa: CASSEGSAGLTEAFF
cdr3_nt: TGTGCCAGCAGTGAAGGGAGTGCAGGGCTAACTGAAGCTTTCTTT
v_call: TRBV6-1
clone_size: .
d_call: .
j_call: TRBJ1-1

cdr3_aa: CASRRHYSNQPQHF
cdr3_nt: TGTGCCAGCCGACGGCATTATAGCAATCAGCCCCAGCATTTT
v_call: TRBV13
clone_size: .
d_call: .
j_call: TRBJ1-5

cdr3_aa: CASSALAGTGTDTQYF
cdr3_nt: TGTGCCAGTAGTGCCCTAGCGGGGACCGGCACAGATACGCAGTATTTT
v_call: TRBV19
clone_size: once
d_call: TRBD2
j_call: TRBJ2-3

cdr3_aa: CASSLSGTGSSGYTF
cdr3_nt: TGTGCCAGCAGTTTATCAGGGACAGGTTCTAGTGGCTACACCTTC
v_call: TRBV27
clone_size: .
d_call: TRBD1
j_call: TRBJ1-2

cdr3_aa: CASSLLQGGNTIYF
cdr3_nt: TGTGCCAGCAGCTTACTTCAGGGAGGAAACACCATATATTTT
v_call: TRBV7-9
clone_size: .
d_call: .
j_call: TRBJ1-3

cdr3_aa: CASSSSYSYEQYF
cdr3_nt: TGTGCCAGCAGTTCCTCCTACTCCTACGAGCAGTACTTC
v_call: TRBV12-3/TRBV12-4
clone_size: .
d_call: .
j_call: TRBJ2-7

cdr3_aa: CASSSLASTDTQYF
cdr3_nt: TGTGCCAGCAGCTCACTAGCATCCACAGATACGCAGTATTTT
v_call: TRBV5-5
clone_size: .
d_call: .
j_call: TRBJ2-3

cdr3_aa: CASSMGQGRSPLHF
cdr3_nt: TGTGCCAGTAGTATGGGCCAAGGGCGTTCACCCCTCCACTTT
v_call: TRBV19
clone_size: .
d_call: .
j_call: TRBJ1-6

cdr3_aa: CASRLGSGANVLTF
cdr3_nt: TGTGCCAGTAGGCTGGGCTCTGGGGCCAACGTCCTGACTTTC
v_call: TRBV19
clone_size: .
d_call: .
j_call: TRBJ2-6

cdr3_aa: CASSVTGWDNYGYTF
cdr3_nt: TGTGCCAGCAGCGTTACAGGTTGGGATAACTATGGCTACACCTTC
v_call: TRBV2
clone_size: .
d_call: .
j_call: TRBJ1-2

cdr3_aa: CASSNRGSGNTIYF
cdr3_nt: TGTGCCAGCAGTAACAGGGGTTCAGGAAACACCATATATTTT
v_call: TRBV28
clone_size: .
d_call: TRBD1
j_call: TRBJ1-3

cdr3_aa: CASSSGSTGGASGANVLTF
cdr3_nt: TGTGCCAGCAGCTCGGGATCGACAGGGGGCGCGTCTGGGGCCAACGTCCTGACTTTC
v_call: TRBV7-9
clone_size: .
d_call: TRBD1
j_call: TRBJ2-6

cdr3_aa: CASTPAGEKLFF
cdr3_nt: TGTGCCAGCACTCCCGCGGGCGAAAAACTGTTTTTT
v_call: TRBV5-5
clone_size: few
d_call: .
j_call: TRBJ1-4